Below are 19 T cell receptor beta chains sequenced from a single sample in a study of Ad26.COV2.S vaccination and SARS-CoV-2 variants. Libraries were prepared by immunoSEQ multiplex PCR; TCRdb keeps only in-frame clonotypes and omits some of them. The data contain 400,000 to 500,000 clones, roughly 89% of them seen just once; the ten biggest clones take up 2% to 3%. The treatment here: some 19 received Ad26.COV2.S at low or high dose, single or two shots; about 5 received placebo; per-sample allocation not given. On day 63 after the first injection, vaccine and placebo recipients gave samples. This material consisted of peripheral blood, taken in a trial of Ad26.COV2.S vaccine versus placebo. The receptors stem from a person between 18 and 65 years old who received the Ad26.COV2.S COVID-19 vaccine or a placebo.

This clone occurred once. J is TRBJ1-6 and V is TRBV2; no definite D call. This CDR3 is built from 13 residues. Per germline, CDR1 SNHLY and CDR2 FYNNEI. The V end was cut by 7 bases, the J end by 7 bases, with 11 bases between. CDR3 loop: CASILRSNSPLHF. CDR3 bases: TGTGCCAGCATATTACGTAGCAATTCACCCCTCCACTTT.

This clone was recorded a few times. The same CDR3 is also encoded by other DNA sequences in this sample. The genes are TRBV9 and TRBJ2-3; D gene uncertain. The CDR3 runs to 13 residues. V was shortened by 0 bases and J by 0 bases, with 2 bases between the two germline ends. Germline V gene sequence: CDR1 SGDLS, CDR2 YYNGEE. The CDR3 reads CASSVGSTDTQYF. The CDR3 DNA reads TGTGCCAGCAGCGTAGGAAGCACAGATACGCAGTATTTT.

The rearrangement uses TRBV9 and TRBJ2-5, with D possibly being TRBD2 (5 bases). The CDR3 totals 16 residues. Germline CDR1 reads SGDLS; CDR2 reads YYNGEE. V lost 0 bases and J 1 base, leaving 13 bases between the germline ends. The CDR3 nucleotides are TGTGCCAGCAGCGTAGCGTCCCGAGGGTCCCAAGAGACCCAGTACTTC. Protein product: CASSVASRGSQETQYF.

To note about this clone: The same CDR3 arises from other DNA sequences in this sample as well. The chain has TRBV5-1 and TRBJ2-5, with TRBD2 identical over 9 bases. V was pared by 0 bases and J by 2 bases, with 5 bases of the junction left unmatched. CDR3 length: 16 amino acids. CDR1 and CDR2 from the germline V gene are SGHRS and YFSETQ. The CDR3, as DNA: TGCGCCAGCAGCTTGGGGCTAGCGGGGATGCAAGAGACCCAGTACTTC. Translated, it gives CASSLGLAGMQETQYF.

The chain couples TRBV5-5 to TRBJ2-5; unclear D gene. Trimming left V 1 base short and J 1 base short, with 8 bases between. Per germline, CDR1 SGHKS and CDR2 YYEKEE (reference sequence). This CDR3 is 14 amino acids long. The CDR3 protein is CASSLFFSQETQYF. The CDR3 bases are TGTGCCAGCAGCTTGTTTTTCTCCCAAGAGACCCAGTACTTC.

As regards this clone: Sequence at one end of the junction differs from germline and may be a read error. The chain combines TRBV6-2 or TRBV6-3 with TRBJ1-2; the D gene is possibly TRBD1 (5 bases). Germline CDR1 reads MNHEY; CDR2 reads SVGEGT. The CDR3 extends over 11 amino acids. In nucleotides, the CDR3 is TGTGCCAGCAGTTACCAAGCGGGGCTCAGCTTC. Translated: CASSYQAGLSF.

V gene TRBV6-5 combines with J gene TRBJ2-3; D is undetermined. V was clipped by 10 bases and J by 2 bases, with 13 bases between them. The CDR3 runs 13 residues. The germline CDR1 and CDR2 sequences are MNHEY and SVGAGI. The CDR3 DNA reads TGTGCCATCTGGGAACAGAACACAGATACGCAGTATTTT. Its protein product is CAIWEQNTDTQYF.

The rearrangement uses TRBV7-9 and TRBJ1-1, with D perhaps TRBD1 (6 bases). The germline V and J ends were trimmed by 6 bases and 5 bases, with 16 bases remaining between them. The CDR3 length is 14 residues. The germline gives CDR1 SEHNR, CDR2 FQNEAQ (reference sequence). The CDR3 protein is CASSRPRGETEAFF. In DNA, the CDR3 is TGTGCCAGCAGTCGTCCTAGGGGGGAGACTGAAGCTTTCTTT.

The chain carries TRBV7-9 and TRBJ2-5, with D maybe TRBD2 (6 bases). CDR1 and CDR2 (germline): SEHNR, FQNEAQ (reference sequence). This CDR3 region has 14 residues. The V gene lost 3 bases and the J gene lost 1 base, with 9 bases spanning the gap. CDR3 coding DNA: TGTGCCAGCAGCTTCGGAGCGGGCCAAGAGACCCAGTACTTC. Protein sequence: CASSFGAGQETQYF.

J is TRBJ2-2 and V is TRBV4-2; 8 bases line up with TRBD2. The germline CDR1 and CDR2 sequences are LGHNA and YNFKEQ. This CDR3 contains 16 residues. The V and J ends lost 1 base and 0 bases, in that order; junction bases with no gene match: 1. The CDR3 spells CASSQGGLANTGELFF. CDR3 nucleotides: TGTGCCAGCAGCCAAGGGGGACTAGCGAACACCGGGGAGCTGTTTTTT.

The V and J genes are TRBV2 and TRBJ2-1; D gene uncertain. V was cut by 5 bases and J by 10 bases, with 9 bases left in between. This CDR3 contains 11 residues. From germline, CDR1 is SNHLY and CDR2 FYNNEI. As DNA, the CDR3 is TGTGCCAGCAGTCTACCAGTCGAGCAGTTCTTC. This gives the protein CASSLPVEQFF.

This chain connects TRBV4-1 to TRBJ2-5; TRBD2 aligns across 8 bases. V lost 5 bases to trimming and J lost 4 bases; unmatched junction nucleotides: 9. CDR3 length: 15 amino acids. The germline V gene encodes CDR1 MGHRA and CDR2 YSYEKL. The chain's CDR3 is CASSTAERERETQYF. Here the CDR3 DNA reads TGCGCCAGCAGCACCGCTGAGCGGGAGAGAGAGACCCAGTACTTC.

The chain recombines TRBV7-3 with TRBJ2-3; a possible D gene is TRBD1 (6 bases). Trimming left V 4 bases short and J 5 bases short, with 16 bases between. Germline V gene lookup returns CDR1 SGHTA and CDR2 FQGTGA. The CDR3 consists of 15 residues. The CDR3 bases are TGTGCCAGCAGCTCCACGGACAGTGATAGAGATACGCAGTATTTT. Amino acids: CASSSTDSDRDTQYF.

This rearrangement joins TRBV25-1 to TRBJ1-3, with D possibly being TRBD1 (5 bases). V was shortened by 1 base and J by 4 bases, with 11 bases between the two germline ends. The CDR3 runs 15 residues. Germline-derived CDR1 and CDR2 are MGHDK and SYGVNS. The CDR3 DNA reads as TGTGCCAGCAGTGAATTCGGCAGGGTCGGAAACACCATATATTTT. It codes for CASSEFGRVGNTIYF.

The gene calls are TRBV5-1 and TRBJ2-7; D is ambiguous. Trimming pared 0 bases from V and 2 bases from J, leaving 9 bases between. The germline V gene has CDR1 SGHRS and CDR2 YFSETQ. This CDR3 comprises 14 residues. The CDR3 DNA follows: TGCGCCAGCAGCTTGGCACTGCAGCCCTACGAGCAGTACTTC. Translation: CASSLALQPYEQYF.

The V and J genes are TRBV18 and TRBJ1-5; D not certain. The CDR3 length is 15 residues. V was clipped by 6 bases and J by 0 bases, with 12 bases between them. Germline lookup yields CDR1 KGHSH and CDR2 LQKENI. CDR3 protein: CASSPGPYSNQPQHF. CDR3 nucleotides: TGTGCCAGCTCTCCTGGACCTTATAGCAATCAGCCCCAGCATTTT.

The rearrangement uses TRBV5-1 and TRBJ2-1; TRBD1 agrees at 8 bases. This CDR3 has 16 residues. Germline V lookup: CDR1 SGHRS, CDR2 YFSETQ. V was pared by 4 bases and J by 8 bases, with 14 bases of the junction left unmatched. CDR3 bases: TGCGCCAGCAGCCCACAACCGACAGGGGCTTTGGATGAGCAGTTCTTC. It specifies CASSPQPTGALDEQFF.

The chain employs TRBV5-6 and TRBJ2-7, with D tentatively TRBD1 (6 bases). Per germline, CDR1 SGHDT and CDR2 YYEEEE. Trimming removed 1 base from V and 6 bases from J, with 11 bases in between. This CDR3 is 13 amino acids long. The CDR3 protein is CASSLWTAFEQYV. DNA of the CDR3: TGTGCCAGCAGCTTGTGGACAGCGTTCGAGCAGTACGTC.

The rearrangement links TRBV30 to TRBJ1-6; D call uncertain. The CDR3 is made up of 12 amino acids. Trimming removed 2 bases at V and 16 bases at J, with 15 bases between. From germline, CDR1 is GTSNPN and CDR2 SVGIG (reference sequence). The chain's CDR3 is CAWSHDDIRLHF. The CDR3 DNA sequence: TGTGCCTGGAGTCACGACGACATCCGACTCCACTTT.